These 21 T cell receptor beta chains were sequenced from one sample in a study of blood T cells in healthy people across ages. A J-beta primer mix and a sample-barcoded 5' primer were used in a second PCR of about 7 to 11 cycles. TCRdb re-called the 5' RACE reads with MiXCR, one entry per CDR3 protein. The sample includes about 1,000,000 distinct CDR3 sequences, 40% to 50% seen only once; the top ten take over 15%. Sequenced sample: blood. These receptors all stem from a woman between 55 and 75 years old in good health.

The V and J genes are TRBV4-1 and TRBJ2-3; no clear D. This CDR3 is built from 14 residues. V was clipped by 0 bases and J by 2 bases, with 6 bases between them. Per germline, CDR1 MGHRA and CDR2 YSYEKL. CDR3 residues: CASSQEGFTDTQYF. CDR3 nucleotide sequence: TGCGCCAGCAGCCAAGAAGGTTTCACAGATACGCAGTATTTT.

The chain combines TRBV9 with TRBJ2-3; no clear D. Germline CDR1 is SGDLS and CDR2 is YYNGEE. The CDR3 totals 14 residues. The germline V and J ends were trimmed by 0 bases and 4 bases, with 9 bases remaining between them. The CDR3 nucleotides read TGTGCCAGCAGCGTAGTGTCTACCCCAGATACGCAGTATTTT. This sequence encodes CASSVVSTPDTQYF.

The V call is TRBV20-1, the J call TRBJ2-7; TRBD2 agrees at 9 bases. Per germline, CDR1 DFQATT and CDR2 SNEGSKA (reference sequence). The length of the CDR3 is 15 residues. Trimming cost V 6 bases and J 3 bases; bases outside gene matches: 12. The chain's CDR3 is CSAARLAGNRYEQYF. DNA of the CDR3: TGCAGTGCCGCCCGCCTAGCGGGAAACCGCTACGAGCAGTACTTC.

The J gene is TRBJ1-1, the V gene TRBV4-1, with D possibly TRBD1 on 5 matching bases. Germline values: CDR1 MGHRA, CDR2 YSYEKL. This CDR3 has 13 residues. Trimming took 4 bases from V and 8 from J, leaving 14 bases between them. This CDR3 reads CASSLGDAWEAFF. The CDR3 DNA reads TGCGCCAGCAGCCTTGGGGACGCGTGGGAAGCTTTCTTT.

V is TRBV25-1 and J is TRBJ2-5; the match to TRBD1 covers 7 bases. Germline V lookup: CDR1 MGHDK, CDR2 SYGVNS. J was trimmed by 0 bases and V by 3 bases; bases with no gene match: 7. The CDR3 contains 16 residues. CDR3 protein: CASSDSGQPYQETQYF. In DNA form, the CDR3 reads TGTGCCAGCAGTGATTCGGGACAGCCGTACCAAGAGACCCAGTACTTC.

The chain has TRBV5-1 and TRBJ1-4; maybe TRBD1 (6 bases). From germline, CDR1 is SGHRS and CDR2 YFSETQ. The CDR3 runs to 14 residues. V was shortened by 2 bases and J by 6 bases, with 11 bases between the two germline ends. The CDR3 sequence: CASSFSQGHEKLFF. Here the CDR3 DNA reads TGCGCCAGCAGCTTCTCGCAGGGGCATGAAAAACTGTTTTTT. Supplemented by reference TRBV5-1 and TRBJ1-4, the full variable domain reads KAGVTQTPRYLIKTRGQQVTLSCSPISGHRSVSWYQQTPGQGLQFLFEYFSETQRNKGNFPGRFSGRQFSNSRSEMNVSTLELGDSALYLCASSFSQGHEKLFFGSGTQLSVL.

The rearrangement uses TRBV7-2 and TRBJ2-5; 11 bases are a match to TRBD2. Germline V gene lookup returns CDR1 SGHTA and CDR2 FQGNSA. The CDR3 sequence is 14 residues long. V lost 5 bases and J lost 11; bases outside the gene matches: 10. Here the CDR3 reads CASSPRLAGTGQYF. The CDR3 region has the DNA TGTGCCAGCAGCCCCCGACTAGCGGGAACTGGGCAGTACTTC.

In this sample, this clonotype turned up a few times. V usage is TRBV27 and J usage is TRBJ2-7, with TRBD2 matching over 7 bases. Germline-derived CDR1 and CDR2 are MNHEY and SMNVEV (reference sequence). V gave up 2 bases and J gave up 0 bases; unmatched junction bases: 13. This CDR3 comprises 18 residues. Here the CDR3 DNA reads TGTGCCAGCAGTTTAGTGGCTAGCGGTGCAACTGGCTCCTACGAGCAGTACTTC. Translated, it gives CASSLVASGATGSYEQYF.

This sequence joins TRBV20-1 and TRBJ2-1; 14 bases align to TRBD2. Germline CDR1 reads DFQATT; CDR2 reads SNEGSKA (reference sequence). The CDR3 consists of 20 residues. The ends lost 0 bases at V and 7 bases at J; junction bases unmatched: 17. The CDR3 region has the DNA TGCAGTGCTAGAGATAGCATTCCGACTAGCGGGAGGGGAGGAGGGAATGAGCAGTTCTTC. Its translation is CSARDSIPTSGRGGGNEQFF.

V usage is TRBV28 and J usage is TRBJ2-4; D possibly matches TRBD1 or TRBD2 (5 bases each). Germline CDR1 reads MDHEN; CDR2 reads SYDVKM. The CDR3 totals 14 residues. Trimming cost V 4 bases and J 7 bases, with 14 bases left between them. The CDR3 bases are TGTGCCAGCAGTTCCTGGGGGAGCCCTAACATTCAGTACTTC. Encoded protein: CASSSWGSPNIQYF.

CDR3 residues: CASSLGPDQYF. The CDR3 DNA sequence: TGTGCCAGCAGCCTGGGCCCTGACCAGTACTTC. The chain is built from TRBV7-9 and TRBJ2-5; D ambiguous. There are 11 residues in the CDR3. Between the trimmed V and J ends, which lost 5 bases and 10 bases, there was a span of 11 bases. Germline assignment: CDR1 SEHNR and CDR2 FQNEAQ (reference sequence). Drawing the rest from reference TRBV7-9 and TRBJ2-5, the complete variable domain is DTGVSQNPRHKITKRGQNVTFRCDPISEHNRLYWYRQTLGQGPEFLTYFQNEAQLEKSRLLSDRFSAERPKGSFSTLEIQRTEQGDSAMYLCASSLGPDQYFGPGTRLLVL.

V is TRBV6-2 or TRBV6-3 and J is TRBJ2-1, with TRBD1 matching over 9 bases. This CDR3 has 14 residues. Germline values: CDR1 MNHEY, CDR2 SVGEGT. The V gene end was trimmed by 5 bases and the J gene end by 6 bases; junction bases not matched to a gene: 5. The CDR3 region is CASSNPGQGNEQFF. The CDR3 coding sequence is TGTGCCAGCAGTAACCCGGGACAGGGCAATGAGCAGTTCTTC.

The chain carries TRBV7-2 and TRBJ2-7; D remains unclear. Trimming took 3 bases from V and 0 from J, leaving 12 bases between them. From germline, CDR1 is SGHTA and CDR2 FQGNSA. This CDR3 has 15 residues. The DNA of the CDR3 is TGTGCCAGCAGCTTGTCTCAGGCAGTCTCCTACGAGCAGTACTTC. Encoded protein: CASSLSQAVSYEQYF.

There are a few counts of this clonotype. The CDR3 spells CASSSAGGPYEQFF. The CDR3 DNA sequence: TGTGCCAGCAGTTCAGCGGGAGGGCCCTATGAGCAGTTCTTC. The rearrangement uses TRBV27 and TRBJ2-1, with TRBD2 matching 10 bases. V lost 4 bases, J lost 8 bases, and 5 bases stayed unmatched. The length of the CDR3 is 14 residues. Germline CDR1 reads MNHEY; CDR2 reads SMNVEV (reference sequence).

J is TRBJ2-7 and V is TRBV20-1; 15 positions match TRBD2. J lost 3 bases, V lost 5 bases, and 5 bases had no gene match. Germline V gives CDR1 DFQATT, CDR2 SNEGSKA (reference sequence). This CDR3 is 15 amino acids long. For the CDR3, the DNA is TGCAGTGCTGGGGGACTAGCGGGAGGCCTCTACGAGCAGTACTTC. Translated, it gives CSAGGLAGGLYEQYF.

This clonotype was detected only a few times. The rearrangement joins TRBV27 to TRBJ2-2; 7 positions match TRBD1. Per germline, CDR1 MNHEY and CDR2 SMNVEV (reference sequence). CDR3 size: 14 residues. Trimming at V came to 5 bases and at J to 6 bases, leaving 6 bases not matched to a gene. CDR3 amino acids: CASSNNRGPGELFF. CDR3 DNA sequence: TGTGCCAGCAGTAATAACAGGGGTCCCGGGGAGCTGTTTTTT.

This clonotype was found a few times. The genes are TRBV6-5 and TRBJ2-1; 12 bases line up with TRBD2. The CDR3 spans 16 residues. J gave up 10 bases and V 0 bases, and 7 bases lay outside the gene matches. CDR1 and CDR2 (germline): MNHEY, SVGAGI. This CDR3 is CASSYSVTSGRIEQFF. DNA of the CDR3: TGTGCCAGCAGTTACTCGGTTACTAGCGGGAGGATCGAGCAGTTCTTC.

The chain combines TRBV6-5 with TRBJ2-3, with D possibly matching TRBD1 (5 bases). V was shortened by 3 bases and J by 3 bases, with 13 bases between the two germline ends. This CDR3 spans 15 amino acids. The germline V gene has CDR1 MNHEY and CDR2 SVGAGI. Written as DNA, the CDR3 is TGTGCCAGCAGTTATTATCAGGGTAGTACAGATACGCAGTATTTT. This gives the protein CASSYYQGSTDTQYF.

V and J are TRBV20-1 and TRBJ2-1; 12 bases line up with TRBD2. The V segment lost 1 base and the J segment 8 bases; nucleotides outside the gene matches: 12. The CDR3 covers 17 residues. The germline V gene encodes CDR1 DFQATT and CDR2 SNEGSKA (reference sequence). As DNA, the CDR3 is TGCAGTGCTAGAGGGGTGTTTGGACTAGCGGGAAACGATGAGCAGTTCTTC. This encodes CSARGVFGLAGNDEQFF.

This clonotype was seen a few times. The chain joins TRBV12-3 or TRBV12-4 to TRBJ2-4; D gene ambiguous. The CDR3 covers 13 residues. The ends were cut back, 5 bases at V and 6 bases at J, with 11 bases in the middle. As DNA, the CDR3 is TGTGCCAGCAGTCCGCCCTTGGGAAACATTCAGTACTTC. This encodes CASSPPLGNIQYF.

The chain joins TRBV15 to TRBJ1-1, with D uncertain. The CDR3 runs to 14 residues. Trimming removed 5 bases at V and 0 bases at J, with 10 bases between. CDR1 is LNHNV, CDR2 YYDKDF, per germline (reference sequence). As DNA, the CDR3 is TGTGCCACCAGCGTCGGGAACATGAACACTGAAGCTTTCTTT. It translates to CATSVGNMNTEAFF.